A single TCR beta chain is shown here with its context. Its specificity is unknown. This specimen comes from a study of T cell responses to AZD1222 COVID-19 vaccine. Regarding the study as a whole: Dominant at 160-218 and 743-854, vaccine-associated CD4 TCRs also spanned spike.

Some clones are missing from TCRdb's copy, which holds only in-frame ones; the method was immunoSEQ multiplex PCR. The repertoire consists of about 100,000 clones, with around nine tenths occurring once and the leading ten covering roughly 15%. In germline, CDR1 is MNHEY, CDR2 SVGAGI. The V and J ends lost 0 bases and 13 bases respectively, with 15 bases between them. The CDR3 runs 14 residues. The source is an adult in good health. The source material was peripheral blood, sampled on day 0 of AZD1222 vaccination. The rearrangement links TRBV6-5 to TRBJ2-2, with D possibly called TRBD1 or TRBD2 (5 bases each). Written as DNA, the CDR3 is TGTGCCAGCAGTTACTCGATTCAACAGAGGGGGCTGTTTTTT. Protein sequence: CASSYSIQQRGLFF.